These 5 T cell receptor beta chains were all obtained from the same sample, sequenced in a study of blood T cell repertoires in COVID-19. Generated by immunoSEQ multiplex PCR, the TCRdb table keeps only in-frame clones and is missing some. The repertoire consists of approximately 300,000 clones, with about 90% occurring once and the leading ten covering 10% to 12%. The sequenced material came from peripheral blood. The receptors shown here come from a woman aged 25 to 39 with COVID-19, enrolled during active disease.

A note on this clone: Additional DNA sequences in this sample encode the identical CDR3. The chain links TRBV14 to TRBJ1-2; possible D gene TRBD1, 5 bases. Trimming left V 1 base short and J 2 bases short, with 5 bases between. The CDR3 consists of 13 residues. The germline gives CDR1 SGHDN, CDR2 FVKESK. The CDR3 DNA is TGTGCCAGCAGCCAAGGACAGAACTATGGCTACACCTTC. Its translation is CASSQGQNYGYTF.

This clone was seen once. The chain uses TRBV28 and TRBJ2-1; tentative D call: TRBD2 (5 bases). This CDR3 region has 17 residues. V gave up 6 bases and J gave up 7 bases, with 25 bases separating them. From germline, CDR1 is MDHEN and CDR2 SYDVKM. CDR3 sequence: CASSPTGSSILGNEQFF. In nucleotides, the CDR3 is TGTGCCAGCAGCCCTACGGGGTCATCAATCTTGGGGAATGAGCAGTTCTTC.

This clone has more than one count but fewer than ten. In DNA form, the CDR3 reads TGTGCCAGCAGCGCTATAGGAGGCGAGCAGTACTTC. Its protein is CASSAIGGEQYF. The rearrangement links TRBV9 to TRBJ2-7; D is perhaps TRBD2 (5 bases). V was shortened by 3 bases and J by 6 bases, with 10 bases between the two germline ends. The CDR3 totals 12 residues. Per the germline V gene, CDR1 is SGDLS and CDR2 is YYNGEE. The full variable domain, completed using reference TRBV9 and TRBJ2-7, is DSGVTQTPKHLITATGQRVTLRCSPRSGDLSVYWYQQSLDQGLQFLIQYYNGEERAKGNILERFSAQQFPDLHSELNLSSLELGDSALYFCASSAIGGEQYFGPGTRLTVT.

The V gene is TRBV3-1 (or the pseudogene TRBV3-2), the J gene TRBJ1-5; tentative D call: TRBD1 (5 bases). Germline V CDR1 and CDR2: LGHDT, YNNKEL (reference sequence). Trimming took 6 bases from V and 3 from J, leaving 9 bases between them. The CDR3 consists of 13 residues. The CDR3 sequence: CASSRTINQPQHF. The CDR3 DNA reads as TGTGCCAGCAGTCGGACAATCAATCAGCCCCAGCATTTT.

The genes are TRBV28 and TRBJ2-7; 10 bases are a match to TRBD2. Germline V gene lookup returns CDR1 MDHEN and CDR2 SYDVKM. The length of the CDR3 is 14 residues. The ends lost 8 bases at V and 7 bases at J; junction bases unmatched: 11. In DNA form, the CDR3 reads TGTGCCAGCTCACTTAGCGGGAGGTCTTGGGAGCAGTACTTC. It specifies CASSLSGRSWEQYF.